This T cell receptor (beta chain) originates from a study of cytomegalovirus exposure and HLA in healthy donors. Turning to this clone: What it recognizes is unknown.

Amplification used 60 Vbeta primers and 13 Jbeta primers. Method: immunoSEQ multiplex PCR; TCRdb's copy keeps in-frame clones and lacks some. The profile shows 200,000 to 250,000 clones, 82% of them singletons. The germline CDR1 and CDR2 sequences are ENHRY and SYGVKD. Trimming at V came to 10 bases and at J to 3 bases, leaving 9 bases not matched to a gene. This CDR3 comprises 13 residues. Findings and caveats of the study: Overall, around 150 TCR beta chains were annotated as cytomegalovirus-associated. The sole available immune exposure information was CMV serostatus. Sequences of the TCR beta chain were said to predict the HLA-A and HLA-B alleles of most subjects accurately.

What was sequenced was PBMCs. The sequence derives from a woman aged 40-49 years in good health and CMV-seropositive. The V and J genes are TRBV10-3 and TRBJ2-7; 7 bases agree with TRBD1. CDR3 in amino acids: CATRDRVDYEQYF. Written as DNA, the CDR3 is TGTGCCACCCGGGACAGAGTGGACTACGAGCAGTACTTC.